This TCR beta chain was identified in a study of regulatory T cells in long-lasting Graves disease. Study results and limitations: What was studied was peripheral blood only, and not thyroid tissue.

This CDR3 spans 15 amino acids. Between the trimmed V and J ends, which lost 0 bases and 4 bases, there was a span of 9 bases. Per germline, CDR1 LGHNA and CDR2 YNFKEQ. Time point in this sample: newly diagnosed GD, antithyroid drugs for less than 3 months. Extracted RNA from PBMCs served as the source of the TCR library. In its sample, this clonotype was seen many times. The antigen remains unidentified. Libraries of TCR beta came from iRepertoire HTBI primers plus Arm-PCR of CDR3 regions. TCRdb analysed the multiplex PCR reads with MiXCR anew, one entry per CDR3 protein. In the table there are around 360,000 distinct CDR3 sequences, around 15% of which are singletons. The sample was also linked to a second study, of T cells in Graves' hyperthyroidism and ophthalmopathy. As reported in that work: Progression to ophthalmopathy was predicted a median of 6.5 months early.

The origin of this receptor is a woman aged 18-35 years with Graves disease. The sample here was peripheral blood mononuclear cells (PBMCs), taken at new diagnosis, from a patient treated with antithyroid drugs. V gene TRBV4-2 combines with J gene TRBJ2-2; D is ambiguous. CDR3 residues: CASSQEDSSTGELFF. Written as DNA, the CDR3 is TGTGCCAGCAGCCAAGAGGATAGCAGCACCGGGGAGCTGTTTTTT.